Presented here are 3 T cell receptor beta chains from one specimen sequenced in a study of early T cells in non-severe SARS-CoV-2 infection. TCRdb analysed the 5' RACE reads with MiXCR anew, one entry per CDR3 protein. The sample records approximately 97,000 distinct CDR3 sequences, approximately 10% being singletons. The sample consisted of whole blood, taken at baseline. The receptors were sampled from an adult who was a healthcare worker with PCR-confirmed SARS-CoV-2 infection or an uninfected control (not recorded which).

This clonotype was detected ten times or more. V and J are TRBV12-3 or TRBV12-4 and TRBJ2-2, with 9 bases identical to TRBD1. The CDR3 consists of 15 residues. Germline trimming cut 4 bases from V and 5 bases from J; bases unmatched to any gene: 5. The CDR3 region has the DNA TGTGCCAGCAGTTCGGGACAGGGCGGAACCGGGGAGCTGTTTTTT. It translates to CASSSGQGGTGELFF.

This chain joins TRBV5-6 and TRBJ2-3; 7 bases line up with TRBD1. The germline CDR1 and CDR2 sequences are SGHDT and YYEEEE. Trimming cost V 3 bases and J 0 bases; bases outside gene matches: 1. CDR3 size: 14 residues. The CDR3 loop reads CASSSGQSTDTQYF. As DNA, the CDR3 is TGTGCCAGCAGCTCGGGACAGAGCACAGATACGCAGTATTTT.

This clonotype came up many times. This rearrangement joins TRBV5-1 to TRBJ2-5; 8 bases map to TRBD1. Unmatched junction bases numbered 9, after V lost 9 bases and J lost 2 bases. The germline V gene encodes CDR1 SGHRS and CDR2 YFSETQ. The CDR3 covers 14 residues. The CDR3 nucleotides read TGCGCCACCAGAACCGGGACAGGTCAAGAGACCCAGTACTTC. It specifies CATRTGTGQETQYF. The full variable domain, completed using reference TRBV5-1 and TRBJ2-5, is KAGVTQTPRYLIKTRGQQVTLSCSPISGHRSVSWYQQTPGQGLQFLFEYFSETQRNKGNFPGRFSGRQFSNSRSEMNVSTLELGDSALYLCATRTGTGQETQYFGPGTRLLVL.